The entry below describes one T cell receptor (beta chain). Its antigen remains unknown. The read is 3 residues too short to cover the CDR3 end, so that end is filled in from the germline J gene. Blood came from CVID subjects not ill and not taking immunomodulatory or immunosuppressive medication. The sample originates from a study of T cell clonality in common variable immunodeficiency. Sequencing was performed with immunoSEQ multiplex PCR; in TCRdb, only in-frame clones are kept and a portion is missing. The repertoire has roughly 42,000 clones, none seen only once; the ten largest take 5% to 6.5%. This CDR3 contains 13 residues. Trimming took 6 bases from V and 7 from J, leaving 13 bases between them. Looked up from germline, CDR1 is KGHSH and CDR2 is LQKENI. Study conclusions and caveats: In common variable immunodeficiency, TCR beta chains reportedly carried fewer deletions and N-nucleotide insertions.

The V and J genes are TRBV18 and TRBJ1-5, with a possible D match to TRBD1 (5 bases). The receptor's source is a human donor with common variable immunodeficiency. What was sequenced was peripheral blood mononuclear cells. The DNA read from the CDR3 is TGTGCCAGCTCGCCAGGGCAGAGGCAGCCC. Translation gives CASSPGQRQP. The entire CDR3 reads CASSPGQRQPQHF.